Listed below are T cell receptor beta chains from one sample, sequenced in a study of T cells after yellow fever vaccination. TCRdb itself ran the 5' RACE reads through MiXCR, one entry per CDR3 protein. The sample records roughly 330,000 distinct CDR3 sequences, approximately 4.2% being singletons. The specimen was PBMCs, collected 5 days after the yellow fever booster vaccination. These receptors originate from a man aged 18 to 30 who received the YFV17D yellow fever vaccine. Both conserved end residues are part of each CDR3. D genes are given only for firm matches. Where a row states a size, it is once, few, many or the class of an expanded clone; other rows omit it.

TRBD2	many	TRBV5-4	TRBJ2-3	CASSSSGTSGSDTQYF	TGTGCCAGCAGTAGTTCCGGGACTAGCGGCTCAGATACGCAGTATTTT
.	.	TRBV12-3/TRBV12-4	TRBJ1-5	CTCCLGYVSNLPQHF	TGTACCTGCTGTTTGGGGTACGTTAGCAACCTGCCACAGCATTTT
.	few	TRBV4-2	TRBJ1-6	CASSQERRLSPLHF	TGTGCCAGCAGCCAAGAGAGGAGGTTGTCACCCCTCCACTTT
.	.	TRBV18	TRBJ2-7	CASSRAGQVYEQYF	TGTGCCAGCTCACGGGCCGGGCAGGTATACGAGCAGTACTTC
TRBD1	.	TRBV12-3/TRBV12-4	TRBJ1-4	CASSLARGLNEKLFF	TGTGCCAGCAGTTTGGCGAGGGGGCTTAATGAAAAACTGTTTTTT
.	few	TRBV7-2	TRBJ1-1	CASSFKRNTEAFF	TGTGCCAGCAGCTTTAAAAGGAACACTGAAGCTTTCTTT
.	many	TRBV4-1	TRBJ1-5	CASSQVWPTTRSRVNQPQHF	TGCGCCAGCAGCCAAGTTTGGCCCACGACGCGCTCCAGGGTCAATCAGCCCCAGCATTTT
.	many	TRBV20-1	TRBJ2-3	CSARVRGSTDTQYF	TGCAGTGCTAGAGTCCGGGGCAGCACAGATACGCAGTATTTT
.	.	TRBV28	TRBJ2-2	CASSRDWAGELFF	TGTGCCAGCAGCCGGGACTGGGCCGGGGAGCTGTTTTTT
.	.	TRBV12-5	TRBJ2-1	CASGGIVTYNEQFF	TGTGCTAGTGGGGGAATAGTGACCTACAATGAGCAGTTCTTC
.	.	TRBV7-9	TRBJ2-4	CASSLSGTPKNIQYF	TGTGCCAGCAGCTTAAGTGGGACTCCAAAAAACATTCAGTACTTC
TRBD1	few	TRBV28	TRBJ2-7	CASSLGQGKNEQYF	TGTGCCAGCAGCCTAGGACAGGGTAAAAACGAGCAGTACTTC
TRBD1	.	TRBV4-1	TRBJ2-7	CASSQDVGQGPYEQYF	TGCGCCAGCAGCCAAGATGTAGGACAGGGACCCTACGAGCAGTACTTC
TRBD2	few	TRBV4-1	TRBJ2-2	CASSQPLAGKTGELFF	TGCGCCAGCAGCCAGCCACTAGCGGGGAAGACCGGGGAGCTGTTTTTT
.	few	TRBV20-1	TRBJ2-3	CSAGTLSDTQYF	TGCAGTGCTGGGACACTGTCGGATACGCAGTATTTT
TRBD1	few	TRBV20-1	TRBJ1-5	CSAYPETGVNQPQHF	TGCAGTGCGTACCCCGAGACAGGGGTCAATCAGCCCCAGCATTTT
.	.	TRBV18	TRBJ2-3	CASSPTSGGDTQYF	TGTGCCAGCTCACCTACTAGTGGGGGCGATACGCAGTATTTT
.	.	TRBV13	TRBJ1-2	CASSLDGRHGYTF	TGTGCCAGCAGCCTCGACGGTAGGCATGGCTACACCTTC
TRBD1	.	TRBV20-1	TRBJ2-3	CSASRTTGGTSTDTQYF	TGCAGTGCTTCCCGCACTACAGGGGGTACCTCCACAGATACGCAGTATTTT
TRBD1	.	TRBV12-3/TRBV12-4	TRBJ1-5	CASTADRANQPQHF	TGTGCCAGCACAGCGGACAGGGCCAATCAGCCCCAGCATTTT
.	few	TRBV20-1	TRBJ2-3	CSATPSLATDTQYF	TGCAGTGCTACGCCTTCCCTGGCTACAGATACGCAGTATTTT
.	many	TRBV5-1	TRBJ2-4	CASSPRVRNIQYF	TGCGCCAGCAGCCCCCGGGTCCGAAACATTCAGTACTTC
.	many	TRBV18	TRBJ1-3	CASSPEQSDSGNTIYF	TGTGCCAGCTCACCAGAGCAGAGTGACTCTGGAAACACCATATATTTT
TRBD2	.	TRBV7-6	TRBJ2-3	CASSLVAGGTTDTQYF	TGTGCCAGCAGCTTAGTTGCGGGGGGCACCACAGATACGCAGTATTTT
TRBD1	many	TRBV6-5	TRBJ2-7	CASSYSSGTGGNEQYF	TGTGCCAGCAGTTACTCTTCCGGGACAGGCGGGAACGAGCAGTACTTC
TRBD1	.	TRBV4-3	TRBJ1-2	CASSQSTQGDYGYTF	TGCGCCAGCAGCCAATCTACGCAGGGGGACTATGGCTACACCTTC
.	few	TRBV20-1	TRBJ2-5	CSASMGSGTQYF	TGCAGTGCTAGTATGGGTTCGGGGACCCAGTACTTC
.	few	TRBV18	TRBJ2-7	CASSPPGEQYF	TGTGCCAGCTCACCCCCGGGGGAGCAGTACTTC